The clone carrying this T cell receptor beta chain came up many times. A single record per CDR3 protein comes from TCRdb applying MiXCR to the 5' RACE reads. The sample has roughly 21,000 distinct CDR3 sequences; 3.3% are singletons. The record originates from a study of spatial heterogeneity in lung cancer. V dropped 3 bases and J dropped 7; count of bases not matched to a gene: 8. Germline V CDR1 and CDR2: MGHRA, YSYEKL. This CDR3 region has 15 residues. Noted time point: sample taken at primary tumor resection. The receptor was isolated from a female donor with early-stage non-small cell lung cancer. The chain combines TRBV4-1 with TRBJ2-1; 8 nucleotides align to TRBD1. This sample comprised PBMCs, obtained at surgery. The CDR3 spells CASSQHTGGRNEQFF. The CDR3 DNA reads TGCGCCAGCAGCCAGCACACAGGGGGGAGGAATGAGCAGTTCTTC.